This T cell receptor (beta chain) derives from a study of beta chain features in type 1 diabetes. As for the study in general: Patients and healthy donors were similar in age, gender and cell yields.

General observations from the study: At VDJ recombination sites, type 1 diabetes patients had fewer insertions and more deleted nucleotides. Shorter TCRB CDR3s, moderately but significantly so, were found in Type 1 diabetes patients in all four CD4+ subsets.

Expressed TCRB transcripts got sequenced, as all isolated RNA was reverse transcribed. It was found that naive, central memory and regulatory T cell samples averaged around 3.8 million reads. Produced via immunoSEQ multiplex PCR; TCRdb's table is partial and in-frame only. The sample holds hundreds of thousands of clones; about 30% are singletons and the top ten take around 0.065%. V lost 7 bases to trimming and J lost 6 bases, with 10 bases between them. The length of the CDR3 is 11 residues. Germline loops: CDR1 SEHNR, CDR2 FQNEAQ (reference sequence). Remarks on this clone: Its antigen is unidentified.

J is TRBJ2-7 and V is TRBV7-9; D not resolved. This receptor was obtained from a young man in good health. The specimen sequenced was naive CD4+ T cells from blood. DNA for the CDR3: TGTGCCAGCACCTACCGGACCGAGCAGTACTTC. This translates into CASTYRTEQYF.